This entry concerns a single T cell receptor (beta chain). The entry originates in a study of blood T cell repertoires in COVID-19. About the research overall: Researchers got acute and convalescent COVID-19 samples from the United States, Italy and Spain.

The CDR3 consists of 14 residues. In germline, CDR1 is SGHTA, CDR2 FQGNSA. The V and J ends lost 4 bases and 9 bases, in that order; junction bases with no gene match: 11. Participants came from some 23 US areas, aged about 18 to 89 years. The method was immunoSEQ multiplex PCR; TCRdb's version includes in-frame clones alone and lacks a portion of them. The table shows more than 200,000 clones, with approximately 84% occurring only once. Sequences were obtained from PBMCs or T cells enriched from blood (not recorded which). The genes are TRBV7-2 and TRBJ1-2, with 7 bases lining up with TRBD1. The TCR originated in a man aged 40-49 years who had recovered from COVID-19. In DNA, the CDR3 is TGTGCCAGCAGCTCCCTATGGACAGGATTAAGCTACACCTTC. Translated: CASSSLWTGLSYTF.